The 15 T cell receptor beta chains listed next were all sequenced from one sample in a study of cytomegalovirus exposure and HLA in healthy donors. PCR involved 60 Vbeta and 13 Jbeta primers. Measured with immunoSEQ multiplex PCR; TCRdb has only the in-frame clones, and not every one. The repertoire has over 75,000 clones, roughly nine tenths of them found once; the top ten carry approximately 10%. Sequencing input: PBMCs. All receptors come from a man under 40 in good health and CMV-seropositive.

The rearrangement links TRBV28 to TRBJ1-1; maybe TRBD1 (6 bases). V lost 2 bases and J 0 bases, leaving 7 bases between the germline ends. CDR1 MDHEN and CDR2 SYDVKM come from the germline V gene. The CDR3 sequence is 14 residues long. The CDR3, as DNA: TGTGCCAGCAGTTTAGGACAGATGAACACTGAAGCTTTCTTT. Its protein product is CASSLGQMNTEAFF.

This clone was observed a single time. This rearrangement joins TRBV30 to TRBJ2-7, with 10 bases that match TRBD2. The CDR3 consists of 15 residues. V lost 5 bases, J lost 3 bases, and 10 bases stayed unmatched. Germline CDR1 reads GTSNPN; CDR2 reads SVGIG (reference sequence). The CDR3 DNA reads TGTGCCTGGCGGGGAGTAGCGGGAGGACGCTACGAGCAGTACTTC. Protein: CAWRGVAGGRYEQYF.

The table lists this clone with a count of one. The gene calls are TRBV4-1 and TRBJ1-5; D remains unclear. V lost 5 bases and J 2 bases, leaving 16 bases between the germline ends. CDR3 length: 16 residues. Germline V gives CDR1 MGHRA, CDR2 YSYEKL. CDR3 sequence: CASSTREGERNQPQHF. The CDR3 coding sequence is TGCGCCAGCAGCACCCGCGAGGGAGAGCGCAATCAGCCCCAGCATTTT.

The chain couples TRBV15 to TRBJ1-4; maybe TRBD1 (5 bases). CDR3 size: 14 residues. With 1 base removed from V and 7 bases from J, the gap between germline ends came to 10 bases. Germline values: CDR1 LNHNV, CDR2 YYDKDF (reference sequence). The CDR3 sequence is CATSRGDWGEKLFF. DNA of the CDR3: TGTGCCACCAGCAGAGGGGACTGGGGTGAAAAACTGTTTTTT.

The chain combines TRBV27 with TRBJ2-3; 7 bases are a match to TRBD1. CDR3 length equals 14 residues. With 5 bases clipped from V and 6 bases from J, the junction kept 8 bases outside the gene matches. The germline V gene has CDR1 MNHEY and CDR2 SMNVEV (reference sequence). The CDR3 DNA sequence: TGTGCCAGCAGTGTCGACAGGGCTGGCGATACGCAGTATTTT. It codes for CASSVDRAGDTQYF.

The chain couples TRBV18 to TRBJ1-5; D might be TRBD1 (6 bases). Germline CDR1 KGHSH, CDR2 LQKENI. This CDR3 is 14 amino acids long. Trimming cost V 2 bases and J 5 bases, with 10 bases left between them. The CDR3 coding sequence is TGTGCCAGCTCACCAGGACAGACTTATCAGCCCCAGCATTTT. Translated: CASSPGQTYQPQHF.

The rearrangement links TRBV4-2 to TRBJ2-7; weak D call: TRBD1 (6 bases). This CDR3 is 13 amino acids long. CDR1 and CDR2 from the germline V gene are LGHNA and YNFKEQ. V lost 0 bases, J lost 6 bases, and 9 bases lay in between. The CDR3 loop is CASSQDPGAEQYF. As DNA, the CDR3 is TGTGCCAGCAGCCAAGATCCAGGGGCCGAGCAGTACTTC.

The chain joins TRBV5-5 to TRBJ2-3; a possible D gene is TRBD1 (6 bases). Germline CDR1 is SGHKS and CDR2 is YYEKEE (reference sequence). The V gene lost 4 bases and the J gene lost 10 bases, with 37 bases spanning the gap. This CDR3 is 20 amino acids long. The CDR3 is CASSQQQGRHRALTYGAQYF. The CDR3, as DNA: TGTGCCAGCAGCCAGCAACAGGGAAGGCACCGGGCCCTCACCTATGGGGCGCAGTATTTT.

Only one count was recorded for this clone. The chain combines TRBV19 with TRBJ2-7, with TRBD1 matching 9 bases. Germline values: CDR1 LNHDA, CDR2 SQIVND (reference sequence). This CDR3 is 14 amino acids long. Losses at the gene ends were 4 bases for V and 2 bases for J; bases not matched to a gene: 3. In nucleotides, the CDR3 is TGTGCCAGTAGTACCGGGACAGGGACCTACGAGCAGTACTTC. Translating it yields CASSTGTGTYEQYF. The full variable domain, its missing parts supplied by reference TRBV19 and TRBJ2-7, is DGGITQSPKYLFRKEGQNVTLSCEQNLNHDAMYWYRQDPGQGLRLIYYSQIVNDFQKGDIAEGYSVSREKKESFPLTVTSAQKNPTAFYLCASSTGTGTYEQYFGPGTRLTVT.

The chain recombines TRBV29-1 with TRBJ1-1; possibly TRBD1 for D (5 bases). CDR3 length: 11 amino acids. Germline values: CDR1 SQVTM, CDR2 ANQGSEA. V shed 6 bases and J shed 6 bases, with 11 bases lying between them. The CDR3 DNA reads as TGCAGCGTCCAGGGAGGAGCTGAAGCTTTCTTT. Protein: CSVQGGAEAFF.

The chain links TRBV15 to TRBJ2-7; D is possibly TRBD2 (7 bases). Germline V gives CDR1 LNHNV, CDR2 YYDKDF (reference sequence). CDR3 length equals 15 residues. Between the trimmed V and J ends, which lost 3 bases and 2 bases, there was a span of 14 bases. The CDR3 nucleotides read TGTGCCACCAGCAGGGAGCGGGACACCCCCTACGAGCAGTACTTC. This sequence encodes CATSRERDTPYEQYF.

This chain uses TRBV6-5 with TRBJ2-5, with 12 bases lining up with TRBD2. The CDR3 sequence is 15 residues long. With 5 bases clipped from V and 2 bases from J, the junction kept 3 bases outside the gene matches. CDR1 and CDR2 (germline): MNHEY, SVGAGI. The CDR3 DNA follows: TGTGCCAGCAGTCGCGGACTAGCGGGACAAGAGACCCAGTACTTC. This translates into CASSRGLAGQETQYF.

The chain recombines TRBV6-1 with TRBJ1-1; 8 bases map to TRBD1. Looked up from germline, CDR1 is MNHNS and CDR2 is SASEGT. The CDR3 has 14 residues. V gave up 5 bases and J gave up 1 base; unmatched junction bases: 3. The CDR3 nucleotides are TGTGCCAGCAGTAAAGGACAGGGGAACACTGAAGCTTTCTTT. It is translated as CASSKGQGNTEAFF.

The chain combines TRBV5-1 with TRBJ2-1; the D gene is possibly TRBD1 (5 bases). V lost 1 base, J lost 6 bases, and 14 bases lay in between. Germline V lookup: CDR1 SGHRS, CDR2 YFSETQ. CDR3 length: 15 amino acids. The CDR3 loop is CASSLMQGGGNEQFF. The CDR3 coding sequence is TGCGCCAGCAGCTTGATGCAGGGCGGCGGCAATGAGCAGTTCTTC.

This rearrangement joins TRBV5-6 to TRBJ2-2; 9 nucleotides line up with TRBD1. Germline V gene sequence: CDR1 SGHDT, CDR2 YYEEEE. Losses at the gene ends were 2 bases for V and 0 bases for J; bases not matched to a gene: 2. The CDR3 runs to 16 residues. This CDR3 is CASSLQGAANTGELFF. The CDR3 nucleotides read TGTGCCAGCAGCTTACAGGGGGCGGCGAACACCGGGGAGCTGTTTTTT.